Below are 26 T cell receptor beta chains sequenced from a single sample in a study of human T cells and chemical hapten exposure. TCRdb reanalysed the RACE reads using MiXCR and keeps one entry per CDR3 protein. This table has 380,000 or so distinct CDR3 sequences, more than 4.5% appearing once. Time point noted: patch test 1, 2 weeks after DPC sensitization. Treatment reported: therapeutic diphenylcyclopropenone sensitization with weekly scalp DPC. Here the sequenced sample was whole blood, taken in connection with sensitization to the hapten diphenylcyclopropenone (DPC). These receptors were collected from a woman in her forties or fifties with alopecia areata. Some clones in this sample may be carry-over from other donors' samples.

In DNA, the CDR3 is TGTGCCAGCAGCTTACAGGGACCCGTCTATGGCTACACCTTC. Translation: CASSLQGPVYGYTF. The chain has TRBV5-8 and TRBJ1-2, with D perhaps TRBD1 (6 bases). The CDR3 has 14 amino acids. Germline V gene data show CDR1 as SGHTS and CDR2 as YDEGEE. Trimming left V 2 bases short and J 4 bases short, with 12 bases between.

This clonotype was seen repeatedly, ten times or more. This chain connects TRBV19 to TRBJ2-1, with 11 bases matching TRBD1. The junction had 11 bases not matched to a gene; V was cut back by 6 bases and J by 7 bases. Germline CDR1 LNHDA, CDR2 SQIVND (reference sequence). The CDR3 is 16 amino acids. The CDR3 DNA sequence: TGTGCCAGTAGGCCAGTAGGACAGGGGGCGAGAAATGAGCAGTTCTTC. This encodes CASRPVGQGARNEQFF.

Remarks on this clonotype: Given the absence of the conserved phenylalanine or tryptophan at the CDR3 end, a read error is likely. J is TRBJ1-2 and V is TRBV28; weak D call: TRBD1 (5 bases). Germline V CDR1 and CDR2: MDHEN, SYDVKM. The V gene lost 3 bases and the J gene lost 4 bases, with 9 bases spanning the gap. The CDR3 loop spans 13 amino acids. CDR3 nucleotide sequence: TGTGCCAGCAGTTTGGGGCAGATCTATGGCTACACCCTC. It yields the protein CASSLGQIYGYTL.

This chain connects TRBV11-2 to TRBJ2-3, with D uncertain. This CDR3 region has 14 residues. CDR1 is SGHAT and CDR2 is FQNNGV in the germline V gene. V was shortened by 0 bases and J by 2 bases, with 6 bases between the two germline ends. As DNA, the CDR3 is TGTGCCAGCAGCTTAGAAACTGCCACAGATACGCAGTATTTT. Protein sequence: CASSLETATDTQYF.

This clonotype showed up many times. This sequence joins TRBV6-2 or TRBV6-3 and TRBJ2-7; no reliable D call. With 2 bases removed from V and 4 bases from J, the gap between germline ends came to 9 bases. This CDR3 is built from 13 residues. CDR1 and CDR2 (germline): MNHEY, SVGEGT. CDR3 in amino acids: CASSYPALYEQYF. CDR3 coding DNA: TGTGCCAGCAGTTACCCGGCATTATACGAGCAGTACTTC.

This clonotype was seen at least ten times. The chain links TRBV28 to TRBJ1-1; TRBD1 aligns across 9 bases. The CDR3 is 16 residues long. Germline V lookup: CDR1 MDHEN, CDR2 SYDVKM. Trimming took 8 bases from V and 0 from J; bases not matched to a gene: 10. The CDR3 is CASAGQGEVLNTEAFF. As DNA, the CDR3 is TGTGCCAGCGCGGGACAGGGAGAGGTTTTGAACACTGAAGCTTTCTTT. Supplemented by reference TRBV28 and TRBJ1-1, the full variable domain reads DVKVTQSSRYLVKRTGEKVFLECVQDMDHENMFWYRQDPGLGLRLIYFSYDVKMKEKGDIPEGYSVSREKKERFSLILESASTNQTSMYLCASAGQGEVLNTEAFFGQGTRLTVV.

This clonotype has just a few counts. V is TRBV20-1 and J is TRBJ2-7; maybe TRBD2 (5 bases). The CDR3 runs 13 residues. Per germline, CDR1 DFQATT and CDR2 SNEGSKA (reference sequence). The ends were cut back, 1 base at V and 0 bases at J, with 7 bases in the middle. The CDR3 region is CSARGGGSYEQYF. CDR3 nucleotide sequence: TGCAGTGCTAGAGGCGGAGGCTCCTACGAGCAGTACTTC.

This sequence joins TRBV6-6 and TRBJ2-1; 13 positions match TRBD2. Germline lookup yields CDR1 MNHNY and CDR2 SVGAGI (reference sequence). The CDR3 covers 15 residues. V lost 2 bases and J lost 8; bases outside the gene matches: 3. Here the CDR3 reads CASSYGLAGDDEQFF. Written as DNA, the CDR3 is TGTGCCAGCAGTTACGGACTAGCGGGAGATGATGAGCAGTTCTTC.

This clonotype was detected many times. The DNA for the CDR3 is TGCGCCAGCAGCTTGGTTGGGGTAGCGGAGGGGGATACGCAGTATTTT. This translates into CASSLVGVAEGDTQYF. V usage is TRBV5-1 and J usage is TRBJ2-3, with D maybe TRBD2 (6 bases). The CDR3 is 16 residues long. Germline lookup yields CDR1 SGHRS and CDR2 YFSETQ. V shed 0 bases and J shed 6 bases, with 17 bases lying between them.

V and J are TRBV12-3 or TRBV12-4 and TRBJ2-1, with no clear D. This CDR3 comprises 15 residues. V was cut by 2 bases and J by 4 bases, with 12 bases left in between. CDR3 sequence: CASSLQAQVYNEQFF. In nucleotides, the CDR3 is TGTGCCAGCAGTTTACAAGCGCAAGTTTACAATGAGCAGTTCTTC.

This clonotype was detected ten times or more. V and J are TRBV27 and TRBJ2-3, with D unresolved. CDR3 size: 17 residues. CDR1 is MNHEY and CDR2 is SMNVEV in the germline V gene (reference sequence). V was trimmed by 2 bases and J by 1 base, leaving 16 bases between them. The CDR3 region has the DNA TGTGCCAGCAGTTTAAACCTTCGACCAGACGGCACAGATACGCAGTATTTT. Its protein product is CASSLNLRPDGTDTQYF.

This clonotype has ten or more counts. CDR3 sequence (DNA): TGTGCCAGCAGCCCTCCCGGGACAGGGAACTATGGCTACACCTTC. It codes for CASSPPGTGNYGYTF. This rearrangement joins TRBV7-9 to TRBJ1-2; 9 nucleotides match TRBD1. Losses at the gene ends were 5 bases for V and 2 bases for J; bases not matched to a gene: 6. The CDR3 totals 15 residues. Germline CDR1 SEHNR, CDR2 FQNEAQ (reference sequence).

The rearrangement uses TRBV20-1 and TRBJ1-1; the D is unclear. V was trimmed by 5 bases and J by 4 bases, leaving 8 bases between them. Germline V CDR1 and CDR2: DFQATT, SNEGSKA (reference sequence). This CDR3 has 11 amino acids. The CDR3 here is CSAGWGTEAFF. The CDR3, as DNA: TGCAGTGCTGGGTGGGGCACTGAAGCTTTCTTT.

V and J are TRBV12-3 or TRBV12-4 and TRBJ1-6; no clear D gene. V shed 3 bases and J shed 7 bases, with 10 bases lying between them. The CDR3 sequence is 14 residues long. CDR3 in amino acids: CASSFGRLNSPLHF. The CDR3 bases are TGTGCCAGCAGTTTTGGACGGTTAAATTCACCCCTCCACTTT.

The sample holds a few counts of this clonotype. The V and J genes are TRBV27 and TRBJ2-3, with 9 bases aligning to TRBD1. CDR3 length: 15 amino acids. V lost 4 bases to trimming and J lost 1 base; unmatched junction nucleotides: 3. Germline CDR1 MNHEY, CDR2 SMNVEV (reference sequence). The CDR3: CASSWRDRGTDTQYF. CDR3 coding DNA: TGTGCCAGCAGTTGGCGGGACAGGGGCACAGATACGCAGTATTTT.

This clonotype was observed many times. The gene calls are TRBV29-1 and TRBJ2-4; D is ambiguous. V gave up 7 bases and J gave up 2 bases, with 12 bases separating them. Looked up from germline, CDR1 is SQVTM and CDR2 is ANQGSEA. This CDR3 is built from 13 residues. In DNA, the CDR3 is TGCAGCGCTCAGCTGGGGACCAAAAACATTCAGTACTTC. This codes for CSAQLGTKNIQYF.

This clonotype came up a few times. The V and J genes are TRBV4-3 and TRBJ2-2; 8 nucleotides match TRBD2. The CDR3 is 16 residues long. The trim removed 1 base at V and 1 base at J, leaving 2 bases unmatched. Germline V gene sequence: CDR1 LGHNA, CDR2 YSLEER. DNA of the CDR3: TGCGCCAGCAGCCAAGTAGCGGGAAGGAACACCGGGGAGCTGTTTTTT. Translation: CASSQVAGRNTGELFF.

This clonotype was recorded many times. The chain is built from TRBV27 and TRBJ2-7; D is possibly TRBD1 or TRBD2 (5 bases each). The CDR3 is made up of 14 amino acids. CDR1 and CDR2 (germline): MNHEY, SMNVEV (reference sequence). V lost 5 bases, J lost 2 bases, and 13 bases lay in between. CDR3 protein: CASSRGPPPYEQYF. CDR3 in DNA: TGTGCCAGCAGTCGGGGCCCGCCCCCCTACGAGCAGTACTTC.

This clonotype was seen ten or more times. The chain couples TRBV6-1 to TRBJ2-1; D is perhaps TRBD2 (6 bases). Germline V gene data show CDR1 as MNHNS and CDR2 as SASEGT. The CDR3 extends over 15 amino acids. Trimming pared 7 bases from V and 6 bases from J, leaving 19 bases between. The DNA for the CDR3 is TGTGCCAGCAACGAAGGAGGGGCCGGGTCCAATGAGCAGTTCTTC. Encoded protein: CASNEGGAGSNEQFF.

The V call is TRBV2, the J call TRBJ2-2; D is undetermined. Trimming took 10 bases from V and 1 from J, leaving 7 bases between them. CDR1 and CDR2 from the germline V gene are SNHLY and FYNNEI. CDR3 length: 12 amino acids. The CDR3 reads CATVENTGELFF. CDR3 DNA: TGTGCCACCGTTGAGAACACCGGGGAGCTGTTTTTT.

There are many counts of this clonotype. The chain joins TRBV20-1 to TRBJ1-5, with D tentatively TRBD1 (5 bases). The CDR3 spans 13 residues. From germline, CDR1 is DFQATT and CDR2 SNEGSKA (reference sequence). The germline V and J ends were trimmed by 1 base and 6 bases, with 10 bases remaining between them. The CDR3: CSARGDVTQPQHF. The CDR3 region has the DNA TGCAGTGCTAGAGGGGACGTTACTCAGCCCCAGCATTTT.

The chain carries TRBV6-1 and TRBJ2-1; no clear D. Germline V lookup: CDR1 MNHNS, CDR2 SASEGT. The V and J ends lost 10 bases and 9 bases respectively, with 16 bases between them. The CDR3 loop spans 12 amino acids. CDR3 residues: CANESYIGEQFF. The CDR3 DNA follows: TGTGCCAACGAGTCCTACATCGGTGAGCAGTTCTTC.

This clonotype appeared many times. The rearrangement uses TRBV7-2 and TRBJ1-2; 10 nucleotides agree with TRBD1. The CDR3 loop spans 17 amino acids. The V gene end was trimmed by 6 bases and the J gene end by 8 bases; junction bases not matched to a gene: 18. Germline V gene sequence: CDR1 SGHTA, CDR2 FQGNSA. CDR3: CASSSGTGATRAGGYTF. Here the CDR3 DNA reads TGTGCCAGCAGTTCCGGGACAGGGGCCACCCGGGCCGGGGGCTACACCTTC.

This clonotype was recorded many times. The V call is TRBV7-2, the J call TRBJ2-1, with D uncertain. V lost 1 base and J 9 bases, leaving 10 bases between the germline ends. The CDR3 runs 13 residues. The germline V gene has CDR1 SGHTA and CDR2 FQGNSA. This CDR3 is CASSLDGASEQFF. In nucleotides, the CDR3 is TGTGCCAGCAGCTTAGATGGAGCGAGTGAGCAGTTCTTC.

This clonotype has ten or more counts. The V call is TRBV20-1, the J call TRBJ2-3, with 8 nucleotides matching TRBD1. This CDR3 comprises 15 residues. V lost 6 bases to trimming and J lost 1 base; unmatched junction nucleotides: 9. From germline, CDR1 is DFQATT and CDR2 SNEGSKA (reference sequence). The CDR3 region has the DNA TGCAGTGCGGACTTTATGGACAGGGGCACAGATACGCAGTATTTT. Translating it yields CSADFMDRGTDTQYF.

This clonotype came up many times. The chain links TRBV27 to TRBJ2-7; D remains unclear. The V end lost 6 bases, the J end lost 7 bases, and 13 bases lay between the germline ends. The CDR3 contains 12 residues. The V gene's germline CDR1 is MNHEY and CDR2 SMNVEV (reference sequence). CDR3 nucleotides: TGTGCCAGCAGAACTTCAGGACGGGAGCAGTACTTC. This encodes CASRTSGREQYF.